This passage covers 32 T cell receptor beta chains from one sample sequenced in a study of a mutant IDH1 vaccine in newly diagnosed glioma. Sequencing was performed with immunoSEQ multiplex PCR; in TCRdb, only in-frame clones are kept and a portion is missing. The sample consists of about 33,000 clones, 80% to 85% of them appearing once. No antigens are known for them. Time point indicated: week 35, safety follow-up. Doses of 300 ug of mutant IDH1 20-mer peptide were given with topical imiquimod. Sequenced here: PBMCs, sampled from a glioma patient whose treatment included an IDH1 peptide vaccine. The receptors originated from a young woman with glioma.

This chain links TRBV2 with TRBJ2-7; 9 nucleotides agree with TRBD2. The CDR3 loop spans 14 amino acids. V was pared by 6 bases and J by 2 bases, with 5 bases of the junction left unmatched. Germline V lookup: CDR1 SNHLY, CDR2 FYNNEI. DNA of the CDR3: TGTGCCAGCAGCTCCGGGACTAGCCCCTACGAGCAGTACTTC. As protein: CASSSGTSPYEQYF.

The chain is built from TRBV27 and TRBJ1-1, with TRBD1 matching 8 bases. This CDR3 is 13 amino acids long. Trimming removed 4 bases from V and 5 bases from J; junction bases left unmatched: 3. From germline, CDR1 is MNHEY and CDR2 SMNVEV (reference sequence). The CDR3 region is CASSSGQGTEAFF. The CDR3 DNA reads as TGTGCCAGCAGTTCCGGACAGGGTACTGAAGCTTTCTTT.

This chain connects TRBV14 to TRBJ1-1; D not certain. The germline V and J ends were trimmed by 5 bases and 4 bases, with 5 bases remaining between them. Germline loops: CDR1 SGHDN, CDR2 FVKESK. This CDR3 has 11 amino acids. CDR3 bases: TGTGCCAGCAGCTGGGGCACTGAAGCTTTCTTT. Residues: CASSWGTEAFF.

This chain uses TRBV27 with TRBJ2-1; D may match TRBD1 or TRBD2 (5 bases each). Germline CDR1 MNHEY, CDR2 SMNVEV (reference sequence). V lost 8 bases, J lost 7 bases, and 15 bases lay in between. The CDR3 length is 13 residues. CDR3 amino acids: CASSEEGTNEQFF. In DNA form, the CDR3 reads TGTGCCAGCTCCGAGGAAGGGACGAATGAGCAGTTCTTC.

This clone was seen once. This rearrangement joins TRBV7-2 to TRBJ1-3, with D uncertain. The CDR3 runs to 16 residues. CDR1 is SGHTA, CDR2 FQGNSA, per germline. V lost 1 base to trimming and J lost 2 bases, with 12 bases between them. The CDR3: CASSLEGSRTGNTIYF. CDR3 sequence (DNA): TGTGCCAGCAGCTTAGAGGGCAGTAGAACTGGAAACACCATATATTTT.

The chain employs TRBV19 and TRBJ2-2, with 7 bases that match TRBD1. V was clipped by 11 bases and J by 3 bases; unmatched bases: 6. Looked up from germline, CDR1 is LNHDA and CDR2 is SQIVND (reference sequence). The CDR3 covers 13 residues. The CDR3 DNA reads TGTGCCGTACAGGGGTGGGACACCGGGGAGCTGTTTTTT. Translating gives CAVQGWDTGELFF.

The chain recombines TRBV29-1 with TRBJ2-7; no clear D. This CDR3 comprises 13 residues. Trimming cost V 4 bases and J 3 bases, with 13 bases left between them. The V gene's germline CDR1 is SQVTM and CDR2 ANQGSEA. Written as DNA, the CDR3 is TGCAGCGTTGGTGGCAGGCTAGGCTACGAGCAGTACTTC. Translation gives CSVGGRLGYEQYF.

The rearrangement uses TRBV7-8 and TRBJ1-1; D not resolved. Germline V CDR1 and CDR2: SGHVS, FQNEAQ. V was shortened by 2 bases and J by 11 bases, with 15 bases between the two germline ends. The CDR3 sequence is 13 residues long. CDR3 region: CASSLIDGGEAFF. In nucleotides, the CDR3 is TGTGCCAGCAGCTTAATCGACGGCGGGGAGGCTTTCTTT.

CDR3 residues: CASSRTQEGYEQYF. The CDR3 DNA reads as TGTGCCAGCAGTAGGACCCAGGAGGGCTACGAGCAGTACTTC. V gene TRBV2 combines with J gene TRBJ2-7, with D possibly TRBD2 on 6 matching bases. Germline V gene data show CDR1 as SNHLY and CDR2 as FYNNEI. V was shortened by 5 bases and J by 3 bases, with 14 bases between the two germline ends. This CDR3 is 14 amino acids long.

This clone was seen more than once but under ten times. The chain carries TRBV5-1 and TRBJ1-1; 7 bases match TRBD1. This CDR3 is 13 amino acids long. CDR1 and CDR2 (germline): SGHRS, YFSETQ. V was pared by 8 bases and J by 4 bases, with 8 bases of the junction left unmatched. Here the CDR3 reads CASKQGFGTEAFF. In DNA, the CDR3 is TGCGCCAGTAAACAGGGGTTTGGCACTGAAGCTTTCTTT. The full variable domain, with the rest looked up from reference TRBV5-1 and TRBJ1-1, is KAGVTQTPRYLIKTRGQQVTLSCSPISGHRSVSWYQQTPGQGLQFLFEYFSETQRNKGNFPGRFSGRQFSNSRSEMNVSTLELGDSALYLCASKQGFGTEAFFGQGTRLTVV.

The chain uses TRBV11-2 and TRBJ2-6; 9 nucleotides align to TRBD2. This CDR3 contains 18 residues. CDR1 SGHAT and CDR2 FQNNGV come from the germline V gene. Germline trimming cut 3 bases from V and 0 bases from J; bases unmatched to any gene: 6. CDR3 nucleotide sequence: TGTGCCAGCAGCTTCCCTAGCGGGATTCGCTCTGGGGCCAACGTCCTGACTTTC. It yields the protein CASSFPSGIRSGANVLTF.

CDR3 sequence (DNA): TGTGCCAGCAGCTTAGCCCGGACCGCCACCCAGTACTTC. Translation: CASSLARTATQYF. This rearrangement joins TRBV7-2 to TRBJ2-5; D is ambiguous. V lost 0 bases, J lost 8 bases, and 10 bases lay in between. This CDR3 comprises 13 residues. The V gene's germline CDR1 is SGHTA and CDR2 FQGNSA.

The CDR3 nucleotides read TGTGCCAGCAGCCAAGAGATCGGCAACACCGGGGAGCTGTTTTTT. Protein sequence: CASSQEIGNTGELFF. The chain joins TRBV4-2 to TRBJ2-2; D is unclear. Looked up from germline, CDR1 is LGHNA and CDR2 is YNFKEQ. CDR3 length: 15 amino acids. Trimming took off 0 bases at V and 2 bases at J, with 7 bases between the two ends.

CDR3 residues: CASSLVTVGTEAFF. The CDR3 DNA reads as TGTGCCAGCAGTTTGGTAACAGTGGGCACTGAAGCTTTCTTT. The rearrangement joins TRBV28 to TRBJ1-1; D is ambiguous. V lost 3 bases, J lost 4 bases, and 12 bases lay in between. This CDR3 contains 14 residues. The germline CDR1 and CDR2 sequences are MDHEN and SYDVKM.

The genes are TRBV5-4 and TRBJ2-7, with D tentatively TRBD2 (5 bases). V shed 3 bases and J shed 6 bases, with 13 bases lying between them. The CDR3 has 13 amino acids. CDR1 and CDR2 from the germline V gene are SGHNT and YYREEE (reference sequence). In DNA form, the CDR3 reads TGTGCCAGCAGCTGGGTACAAGGAGGCGAGCAGTACTTC. It yields the protein CASSWVQGGEQYF.

Here the CDR3 DNA reads TGTGCCAGCAGCCGGTACCTATCTAGCGGGGGGCCCTACAATGAGCAGTTCTTC. As protein: CASSRYLSSGGPYNEQFF. The V call is TRBV13, the J call TRBJ2-1; 11 nucleotides align to TRBD2. V was clipped by 5 bases and J by 2 bases; unmatched bases: 11. The CDR3 has 18 residues. Germline V gives CDR1 PRHDT, CDR2 FYEKMQ (reference sequence).

The J gene is TRBJ1-2, the V gene TRBV5-6, with a weak D call TRBD1 (5 bases). V gave up 5 bases and J gave up 5 bases, with 16 bases separating them. From germline, CDR1 is SGHDT and CDR2 YYEEEE. This CDR3 comprises 14 residues. The CDR3 spells CASRGAAGLYGYTF. DNA of the CDR3: TGTGCCAGCAGAGGGGCCGCGGGGTTGTATGGCTACACCTTC.

This clone was detected only a few times. V gene TRBV10-3 combines with J gene TRBJ1-1; unclear D gene. This CDR3 has 15 amino acids. The V end lost 2 bases, the J end lost 4 bases, and 14 bases lay between the germline ends. Germline V gene sequence: CDR1 ENHRY, CDR2 SYGVKD. The CDR3 is CAISEQGPSVTEAFF. In DNA form, the CDR3 reads TGTGCCATCAGTGAGCAAGGCCCCAGTGTCACTGAAGCTTTCTTT.

V is TRBV19 and J is TRBJ2-5; no definite D call. Germline V CDR1 and CDR2: LNHDA, SQIVND (reference sequence). Trimming removed 3 bases from V and 5 bases from J, with 10 bases in between. This CDR3 comprises 13 residues. The CDR3 DNA reads as TGTGCCAGTAGTATCTTTGGGTGGGAGACCCAGTACTTC. Translation gives CASSIFGWETQYF.

This sequence joins TRBV7-2 and TRBJ2-7; D gene uncertain. Germline CDR1 reads SGHTA; CDR2 reads FQGNSA. Deletions cut 1 base from V and 0 bases from J, with 10 bases between. The CDR3 runs 15 residues. DNA for the CDR3: TGTGCCAGCAGCTTAGGAAGCACCCTCTCCTACGAGCAGTACTTC. This sequence encodes CASSLGSTLSYEQYF. The full variable domain, with the rest looked up from reference TRBV7-2 and TRBJ2-7, is GAGVSQSPSNKVTEKGKDVELRCDPISGHTALYWYRQSLGQGLEFLIYFQGNSAPDKSGLPSDRFSAERTGGSVSTLTIQRTQQEDSAVYLCASSLGSTLSYEQYFGPGTRLTVT.

Comments on this clone: The junction does not match germline at one end; this may be a read error. The genes are TRBV27 and TRBJ1-3, with 7 bases aligning to TRBD1. The CDR3 consists of 14 residues. The germline V gene has CDR1 MNHEY and CDR2 SMNVEV (reference sequence). This chain's CDR3 is CASRENRGGHTIYF. In DNA, the CDR3 is TGTGCCAGCAGGGAAAACAGGGGTGGACACACCATATATTTT.

The J gene is TRBJ1-2, the V gene TRBV27, with 7 bases fitting TRBD1. V dropped 4 bases and J dropped 13; count of bases not matched to a gene: 9. The CDR3 has 12 residues. Germline assignment: CDR1 MNHEY and CDR2 SMNVEV (reference sequence). The CDR3 coding sequence is TGTGCCAGCAGTTGGGACAGTCTTCTTCTCACCTTC. Encoded protein: CASSWDSLLLTF.

This rearrangement joins TRBV4-2 to TRBJ2-7, with 7 positions matching TRBD1. CDR1 and CDR2 from the germline V gene are LGHNA and YNFKEQ. Trimming took 1 base from V and 0 from J; bases not matched to a gene: 3. This CDR3 region has 15 residues. This chain's CDR3 is CASSQVGQPSYEQYF. CDR3 nucleotide sequence: TGTGCCAGCAGCCAAGTGGGACAGCCCTCCTACGAGCAGTACTTC.

V and J are TRBV6-1 and TRBJ1-1; weak D call: TRBD1 (5 bases). The ends were cut back, 3 bases at V and 1 base at J, with 9 bases in the middle. The CDR3 has 14 amino acids. The V gene's germline CDR1 is MNHNS and CDR2 SASEGT. CDR3 nucleotide sequence: TGTGCCAGCAGTGACAGGGCAGGGAACACTGAAGCTTTCTTT. This sequence encodes CASSDRAGNTEAFF.

The chain recombines TRBV5-1 with TRBJ2-7; weak D call: TRBD2 (5 bases). Trimming took 9 bases from V and 0 from J, leaving 19 bases between them. The CDR3 extends over 15 amino acids. Germline CDR1 is SGHRS and CDR2 is YFSETQ. The DNA for the CDR3 is TGCGCCACCCGACGAGCGTGGGAGAGCTCCTACGAGCAGTACTTC. It is translated as CATRRAWESSYEQYF.

This clone occurred once. The chain recombines TRBV7-8 with TRBJ1-5; D is unresolved. The germline gives CDR1 SGHVS, CDR2 FQNEAQ. This CDR3 spans 13 amino acids. Trimming stripped 5 bases from V and 6 bases from J, with 11 bases between. The CDR3 region has the DNA TGTGCCAGCAGCGAAGGGCGGGGTCAGCCCCAGCATTTT. It codes for CASSEGRGQPQHF.

This chain links TRBV10-2 with TRBJ2-1, with 9 nucleotides matching TRBD2. The length of the CDR3 is 14 residues. The V and J ends lost 3 bases and 5 bases, in that order; junction bases with no gene match: 2. CDR1 and CDR2 from the germline V gene are WSHSY and SAAADI. The CDR3 sequence is CASSEAGGHNEQFF. Here the CDR3 DNA reads TGCGCCAGCAGTGAAGCGGGAGGCCACAATGAGCAGTTCTTC.

The V gene is TRBV7-2, the J gene TRBJ2-2; a possible D gene is TRBD2 (5 bases). The length of the CDR3 is 14 residues. Per the germline V gene, CDR1 is SGHTA and CDR2 is FQGNSA. V lost 10 bases, J lost 0 bases, and 12 bases lay in between. The DNA for the CDR3 is TGTGCCACACGAGGGCAGACGAACACCGGGGAGCTGTTTTTT. It yields the protein CATRGQTNTGELFF.

This clone was detected once. The rearrangement uses TRBV7-9 and TRBJ2-7, with D hard to call. The CDR3 is made up of 14 amino acids. CDR1 and CDR2 from the germline V gene are SEHNR and FQNEAQ (reference sequence). Trimming took off 4 bases at V and 7 bases at J, with 17 bases between the two ends. In DNA form, the CDR3 reads TGTGCCAGCAGCTCCGAGCTAGGAATTAAGGAGCAGTACTTC. Translation: CASSSELGIKEQYF.

V gene TRBV11-3 combines with J gene TRBJ2-2; D gene uncertain. The V gene's germline CDR1 is SGHNT and CDR2 YENEEA. The CDR3 runs 13 residues. Trimming cost V 5 bases and J 7 bases, with 11 bases left between them. The CDR3 region has the DNA TGTGCCAGCAGCCCAGCCCGTGTCGGGGAGCTGTTTTTT. Protein sequence: CASSPARVGELFF.

The rearrangement joins TRBV5-1 to TRBJ1-1, with TRBD1 identical over 7 bases. The CDR3 is made up of 14 amino acids. V gave up 4 bases and J gave up 1 base; unmatched junction bases: 4. Germline V gene lookup returns CDR1 SGHRS and CDR2 YFSETQ. This chain's CDR3 is CASSRGQENTEAFF. CDR3 bases: TGCGCCAGCAGCCGCGGACAGGAGAACACTGAAGCTTTCTTT.

In its sample, this clone was seen a few times. V and J are TRBV20-1 and TRBJ1-1; D possibly corresponds to TRBD1 (5 bases). V was shortened by 6 bases and J by 3 bases, with 8 bases between the two germline ends. The CDR3 sequence is 11 residues long. Per germline, CDR1 DFQATT and CDR2 SNEGSKA (reference sequence). CDR3 sequence reads: CSAQGDTEAFF. In nucleotides, the CDR3 is TGCAGTGCGCAGGGCGACACTGAAGCTTTCTTT.